The rows below give T cell receptor beta chains drawn from one sample of a study of blood T cell repertoires in COVID-19. TCRdb's copy holds only in-frame clones and misses some; the assay was immunoSEQ multiplex PCR. Among some 78,000 clones listed, around 89% were seen once. What was sequenced was peripheral blood. These receptors were taken from a man in his sixties or seventies with active or convalescent COVID-19. Both conserved end residues are part of each CDR3. The order of the fields is CDR3 length, J gene, D gene, clone size, V gene, CDR3 protein, CDR3 DNA. The D gene is left open where the match is weak. Only part of the rows carry a size: once, few, many, or a class if the clone is expanded.

13 TRBJ2-1 . once TRBV9 CASSVNSNNEQFF TGTGCCAGCAGCGTTAACAGTAACAATGAGCAGTTCTTC
14 TRBJ1-2 . . TRBV19 CASSPHQEGYGYTF TGTGCCAGTAGCCCACATCAGGAGGGCTATGGCTACACCTTC
15 TRBJ1-2 TRBD1 . TRBV28 CASSFPGGPNYGYTF TGTGCCAGCAGTTTTCCAGGGGGTCCTAACTATGGCTACACCTTC
16 TRBJ1-5 TRBD1 once TRBV7-6 CASSPWGQGLNQPQHF TGTGCCAGCAGCCCATGGGGACAGGGCTTAAATCAGCCCCAGCATTTT
13 TRBJ2-1 . . TRBV10-2 CASSQQGLNEQFF TGCGCCAGCAGCCAACAGGGTCTGAATGAGCAGTTCTTC
16 TRBJ1-1 . . TRBV5-1 CASSLAPPPGTTEAFF TGCGCCAGCAGCTTGGCTCCCCCTCCGGGAACCACTGAAGCTTTCTTT
15 TRBJ2-3 . . TRBV15 CATSRGSGRGDTQYF TGTGCCACCAGCAGAGGTAGCGGCCGCGGGGATACGCAGTATTTT
14 TRBJ2-7 . . TRBV7-6 CASSIFGGAYEQYF TGTGCCAGCAGCATATTTGGAGGAGCCTACGAGCAGTACTTC
13 TRBJ1-5 . few TRBV6-1 CASSEVWAQPQHF TGTGCCAGCAGTGAAGTTTGGGCTCAGCCCCAGCATTTT
16 TRBJ2-1 TRBD1 . TRBV24-1 CATSDYGTGSYNEQFF TGTGCCACCAGTGATTATGGGACAGGGTCCTACAATGAGCAGTTCTTC
14 TRBJ1-1 . . TRBV5-1 CASSLQGGSTEAFF TGCGCCAGCAGCTTGCAGGGCGGGAGCACTGAAGCTTTCTTT
12 TRBJ1-5 TRBD1 . TRBV15 CATGGPLGPQHF TGTGCCACAGGGGGCCCGTTGGGGCCCCAGCATTTT
13 TRBJ1-4 . . TRBV6-5 CASSYVSNEKLFF TGTGCCAGCAGTTACGTCAGTAATGAAAAACTGTTTTTT
16 TRBJ1-3 . . TRBV5-1 CASSLGAGSYGNTIYF TGCGCCAGCAGCTTGGGAGCGGGGAGCTATGGAAACACCATATATTTT
14 TRBJ1-2 . . TRBV11-2 CASSLGRGGYGYTF TGTGCCAGCAGCTTGGGCAGGGGCGGCTATGGCTACACCTTC
15 TRBJ1-2 TRBD1 . TRBV6-5 CASSARQGANYGYTF TGTGCCAGCAGCGCACGACAGGGTGCAAACTATGGCTACACCTTC
13 TRBJ1-5 TRBD1 few TRBV29-1 CSVTGTGNQPQHF TGCAGCGTCACCGGGACAGGGAATCAGCCCCAGCATTTT
19 TRBJ1-2 . once TRBV7-2 CASSLQLRTALQQPYGYTF TGTGCCAGCAGCTTACAGTTGAGGACAGCATTACAACAGCCCTATGGCTACACCTTC
13 TRBJ2-1 TRBD1 . TRBV18 CASSGTGNNEQFF TGTGCCAGTTCCGGGACAGGGAACAATGAGCAGTTCTTC
17 TRBJ1-3 . . TRBV7-6 CASSLQGQLYSGNTIYF TGTGCCAGCAGCTTACAGGGGCAACTATACTCTGGAAACACCATATATTTT
15 TRBJ2-2 . . TRBV27 CASVPWGANTGELFF TGTGCCAGCGTTCCTTGGGGCGCGAACACCGGGGAGCTGTTTTTT
14 TRBJ1-6 . . TRBV30 CAWSVGGGNSPLHF TGTGCCTGGAGTGTAGGCGGGGGTAATTCACCCCTCCACTTT
13 TRBJ1-5 . . TRBV6-2/TRBV6-3 CASSYPPAGPQHF TGTGCCAGCAGTTACCCCCCCGCCGGGCCCCAGCATTTT
15 TRBJ2-1 . . TRBV5-1 CASSLGPSSYNEQFF TGCGCCAGCAGCTTGGGCCCTAGCTCCTACAATGAGCAGTTCTTC
17 TRBJ2-1 TRBD2 . TRBV6-2/TRBV6-3 CASSYRGGSNSYNEQFF TGTGCCAGCAGTTACCGGGGGGGATCCAACTCCTACAATGAGCAGTTCTTC
15 TRBJ2-1 . once TRBV7-9 CASSLRGPSYNEQFF TGTGCCAGCAGCTTAAGGGGTCCCTCCTACAATGAGCAGTTCTTC
16 TRBJ2-5 TRBD2 . TRBV27 CASSAGLAVMDGTQYF TGTGCCAGCAGTGCAGGACTAGCGGTGATGGACGGGACCCAGTACTTC
18 TRBJ2-5 TRBD2 once TRBV7-2 CASSSNAPVAGGLETQYF TGTGCCAGCAGCTCAAACGCCCCCGTAGCGGGGGGGCTGGAGACCCAGTACTTC
15 TRBJ1-2 . . TRBV7-6 CASSLETVANYGYTF TGTGCCAGCAGCTTAGAAACGGTTGCTAACTATGGCTACACCTTC
15 TRBJ1-6 TRBD1 . TRBV28 CALEDRDRVPITLHF TGTGCGCTAGAGGACCGGGACAGGGTTCCCATCACCCTCCACTTT
12 TRBJ1-1 . . TRBV30 CAWSARAAEAFF TGTGCCTGGAGTGCCAGGGCGGCTGAAGCTTTCTTT
13 TRBJ2-1 . . TRBV7-6 CASSLARGHEQFF TGTGCCAGCAGCTTAGCCAGGGGCCATGAGCAGTTCTTC
17 TRBJ2-3 TRBD1 . TRBV6-2/TRBV6-3 CASSSSRTGVYTDTQYF TGTGCCAGCAGTTCGTCCAGGACAGGGGTTTACACAGATACGCAGTATTTT
15 TRBJ2-1 TRBD2 . TRBV9 CASSFSGAPLNEQFF TGTGCCAGCAGTTTTAGCGGGGCGCCTCTCAATGAGCAGTTCTTC
16 TRBJ2-1 . . TRBV11-2 CASSLVVRGGYNEQFF TGTGCCAGCAGCTTAGTGGTCAGGGGTGGCTACAATGAGCAGTTCTTC
15 TRBJ2-7 TRBD2 . TRBV7-9 CASSRGVAGTYEQYF TGTGCCAGCAGTCGCGGGGTAGCGGGTACCTACGAGCAGTACTTC
13 TRBJ1-1 . . TRBV19 CASSKDRNTEAFF TGTGCCAGTAGTAAAGACAGGAACACTGAAGCTTTCTTT